This record looks at one T cell receptor (beta chain) sequence and its context. It has no known antigen specificity. No base quality values were provided; no much bigger clone lies one nucleotide off. During colonoscopy, one to two rectal pinch biopsies were obtained for research purposes. Before the diagnostic colonoscopy, none of the ulcerative colitis patients had been given immunosuppressive medication. Before DNA isolation, rectal biopsies were subjected to proteinase K digestion. The Wizard kit (Promega) was used to extract genomic DNA from both blood and intestinal samples. The data were taken from a study of pediatric ulcerative colitis (dated by TCRdb to between 2018 and 2021). For context, the study as a whole: Pancolitis was present in several ulcerative colitis patients and left-sided colitis in two, and histology consistent with ulcerative colitis was found in all of these patients. By Pediatric Ulcerative Colitis Activity Index, mild disease was classified in two patients, moderate disease in four and acute severe colitis in three. From roughly 10 newly diagnosed, treatment-naive pediatric ulcerative colitis patients and a few non-IBD control children, paired blood and rectal samples were collected. Overall results and qualifications from the work: A couple of rectal CDR3 clonotypes were found in every ulcerative colitis patient but in no control. Clonal overlap between a subject's own blood and rectum was significantly greater in ulcerative colitis patients than in controls, which suggests more T cell trafficking to inflamed tissue. Blood-derived T cells may have been included in rectal pinch biopsies, especially in patients with overt colitis. For technical reasons, substantially fewer templates were yielded by the blood samples of a couple of patients, and these blood samples were excluded from blood-rectal overlap analysis. The healthy control group was small, consisting of only four individuals. Features of the rectal repertoire distinguished controls, mild-moderate colitis patients and acute severe colitis patients, and in acute severe colitis, rectal diversity was reduced because of clonal expansions. Repertoires were derived from total lymphocyte DNA, so rare subsets such as regulatory T cells may have patterns not reflected.

Through the immunoSEQ TRB Survey service, multiplex V and J primers were used to amplify rearranged CDR3 beta regions from genomic DNA. To keep depth equal across samples, survey-level sequencing depth of up to 500,000 reads per sample was applied. Libraries were purified, pooled and sequenced on Illumina technology. Processing in the source paper ran as follows. Productive clonality, sample overlap, pairwise scatters, CDR3 beta length, V/D/J gene usage and productiveness were assessed with immunoSEQ online tools. Calculated diversity was the number of unique rearrangements divided by total templates times 100; Shannon and Simpson indices were also computed. Principal component analysis used the R prcomp function and ggbiplot package on Z-score normalized data. Blood-rectal clonal overlap within each subject was quantified with Morisita's index. TCRdb stores this immuneACCESS table with in-frame sequences only. Part of the clones is absent; in the studies checked, under half of the shortfall reflects unresolved V genes, and no reason is known for the rest. The DNA was the basis for D and trimming; V, J and clone size are from that table. The sample includes tens of thousands of clones, with around 76% observed a single time. Roughly 3.4% of the sample rests with the top ten.

V is pared back by 4 bases and J by 3 bases, with 16 bases lying between the germline termini. CDR3 length: 15 amino acids, cysteine to phenylalanine. Only the CDR3 part of the read is kept: 45 bases, read in frame from the first base. From the germline V gene, CDR1 is MNHEY and CDR2 is SVGAGI. The chain is assembled from TRBV6-5 and TRBJ2-7; there is no confident call for the D gene. Input material: gut tissue. This receptor was taken from a girl aged 5 to 17 with moderate ulcerative colitis. The CDR3 reads CASSSRAGPFYEQYF. The bases are TGTGCCAGCAGTTCTCGCGCCGGTCCTTTCTACGAGCAGTACTTC.